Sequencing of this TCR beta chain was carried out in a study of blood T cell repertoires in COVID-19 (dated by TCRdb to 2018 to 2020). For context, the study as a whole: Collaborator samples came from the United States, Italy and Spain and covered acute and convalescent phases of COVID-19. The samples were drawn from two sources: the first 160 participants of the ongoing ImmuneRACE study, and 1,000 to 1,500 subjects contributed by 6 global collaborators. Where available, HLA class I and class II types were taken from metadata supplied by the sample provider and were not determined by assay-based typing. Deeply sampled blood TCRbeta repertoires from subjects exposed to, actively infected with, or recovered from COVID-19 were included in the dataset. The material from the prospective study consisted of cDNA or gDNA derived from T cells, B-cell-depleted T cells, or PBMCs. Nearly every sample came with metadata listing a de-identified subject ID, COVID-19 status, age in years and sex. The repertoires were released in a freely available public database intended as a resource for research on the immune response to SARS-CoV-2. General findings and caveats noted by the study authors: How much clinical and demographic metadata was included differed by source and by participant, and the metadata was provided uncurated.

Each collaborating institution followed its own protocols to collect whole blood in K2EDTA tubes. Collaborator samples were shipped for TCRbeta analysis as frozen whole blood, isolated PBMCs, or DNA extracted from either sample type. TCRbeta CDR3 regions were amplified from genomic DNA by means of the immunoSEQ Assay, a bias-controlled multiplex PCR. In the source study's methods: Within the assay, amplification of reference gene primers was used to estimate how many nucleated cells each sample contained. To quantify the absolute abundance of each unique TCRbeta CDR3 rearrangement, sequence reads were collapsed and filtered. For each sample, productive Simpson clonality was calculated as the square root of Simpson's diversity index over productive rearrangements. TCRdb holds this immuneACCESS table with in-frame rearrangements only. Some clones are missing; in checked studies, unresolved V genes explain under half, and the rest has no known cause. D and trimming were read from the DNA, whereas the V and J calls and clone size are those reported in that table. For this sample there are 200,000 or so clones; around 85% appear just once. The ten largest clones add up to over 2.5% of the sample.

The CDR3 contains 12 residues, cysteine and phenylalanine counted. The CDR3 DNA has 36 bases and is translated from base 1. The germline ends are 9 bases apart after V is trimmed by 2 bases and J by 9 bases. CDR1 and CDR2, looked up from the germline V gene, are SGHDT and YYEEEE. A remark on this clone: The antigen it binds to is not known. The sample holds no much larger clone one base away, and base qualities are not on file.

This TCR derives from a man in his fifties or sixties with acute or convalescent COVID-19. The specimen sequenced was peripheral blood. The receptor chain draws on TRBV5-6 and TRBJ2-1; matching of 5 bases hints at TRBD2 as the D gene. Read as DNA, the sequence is TGTGCCAGCAGCTTAAAGAGGGTTGAGCAGTTCTTC. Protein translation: CASSLKRVEQFF.